Shown below are 21 T cell receptor beta chains from a single sample sequenced in a study of cytomegalovirus exposure and HLA in healthy donors. The study ran its PCR with 60 Vbeta and 13 Jbeta primers. Some clones are missing from TCRdb's copy, which holds only in-frame ones; the method was immunoSEQ multiplex PCR. The sample comprises about 120,000 clones, over 60% of which are singletons, and approximately 6.3% rests with the top ten. The specimen was PBMCs. The receptor set was obtained from a man aged 18 to 30 in good health and CMV-seropositive.

This rearrangement joins TRBV27 to TRBJ2-4, with a possible D match to TRBD2 (7 bases). The CDR3 is made up of 17 amino acids. Germline CDR1 MNHEY, CDR2 SMNVEV (reference sequence). The ends were cut back, 7 bases at V and 0 bases at J, with 19 bases in the middle. The CDR3 spells CASTQKGGDLAKNIQYF. In nucleotides, the CDR3 is TGTGCCAGCACCCAAAAAGGGGGGGATTTAGCCAAAAACATTCAGTACTTC.

V gene TRBV10-3 combines with J gene TRBJ2-1; D perhaps matches TRBD2 (5 bases). Looked up from germline, CDR1 is ENHRY and CDR2 is SYGVKD. Trimming removed 6 bases from V and 3 bases from J, with 15 bases in between. This CDR3 spans 15 amino acids. Here the CDR3 DNA reads TGTGCCATCAGGGGAGACCCAACCCTCTACAATGAGCAGTTCTTC. Its translation: CAIRGDPTLYNEQFF.

The chain employs TRBV6-5 and TRBJ2-1; 8 nucleotides align to TRBD1. Germline CDR1 and CDR2: MNHEY and SVGAGI. V lost 6 bases and J lost 2; bases outside the gene matches: 6. The length of the CDR3 is 15 residues. The DNA of the CDR3 is TGTGCCAGCAGGGAACAGGGGGAGGCCTACAATGAGCAGTTCTTC. Translation: CASREQGEAYNEQFF.

The chain joins TRBV9 to TRBJ2-1; 10 bases fit TRBD2. The germline V gene encodes CDR1 SGDLS and CDR2 YYNGEE. The CDR3 runs 16 residues. The junction had 4 bases not matched to a gene; V was cut back by 3 bases and J by 1 base. CDR3 residues: CASSASGSVSYNEQFF. CDR3 DNA sequence: TGTGCCAGCAGCGCTAGCGGGAGTGTGTCCTACAATGAGCAGTTCTTC.

This rearrangement joins TRBV11-2 to TRBJ2-2; no clear D. The V end lost 5 bases, the J end lost 7 bases, and 14 bases lay between the germline ends. The CDR3 consists of 14 residues. Germline CDR1 is SGHAT and CDR2 is FQNNGV. The CDR3 DNA is TGTGCCAGCAGCCTATTATCATTCTACGGGGAGCTGTTTTTT. It yields the protein CASSLLSFYGELFF.

This clone was recorded once. For the CDR3, the DNA is TGTGCCAGCAGTCCGCGGACAGGGCGGGGGGCCAAAAACATTCAGTACTTC. This gives the protein CASSPRTGRGAKNIQYF. The V gene is TRBV27, the J gene TRBJ2-4; TRBD1 might be the D (8 bases). The germline V gene has CDR1 MNHEY and CDR2 SMNVEV (reference sequence). Trimming shortened V by 5 bases and J by 1 base, and 18 bases separated the two germline ends. This CDR3 spans 17 amino acids.

The rearrangement uses TRBV9 and TRBJ2-1; possible D gene TRBD2, 6 bases. The CDR3 totals 17 residues. V dropped 0 bases and J dropped 1 base, with 14 bases sitting between them. The V gene's germline CDR1 is SGDLS and CDR2 YYNGEE. The CDR3 sequence: CASSVAPPSESYNEQFF. The CDR3 nucleotides read TGTGCCAGCAGCGTAGCCCCTCCTAGCGAATCCTACAATGAGCAGTTCTTC.

V usage is TRBV15 and J usage is TRBJ2-1, with 12 bases fitting TRBD2. From germline, CDR1 is LNHNV and CDR2 YYDKDF (reference sequence). After removal of 5 bases from V and 4 bases from J, the junction contained 6 bases not matched to a gene. The CDR3 is made up of 16 amino acids. CDR3 sequence reads: CATSPTSGSLYNEQFF. CDR3 in DNA: TGTGCCACCAGCCCGACTAGCGGGAGTCTATACAATGAGCAGTTCTTC.

This chain connects TRBV10-3 to TRBJ1-2; 9 nucleotides align to TRBD1. The CDR3 runs 13 residues. CDR1 is ENHRY, CDR2 SYGVKD, per germline. Trimming took 6 bases from V and 7 from J; bases not matched to a gene: 6. The CDR3 DNA reads as TGTGCCATCAGGCTACAGGGGGCTGGTGGCTACACCTTC. It encodes CAIRLQGAGGYTF.

The chain employs TRBV4-1 and TRBJ1-4; D is unresolved. Germline CDR1 is MGHRA and CDR2 is YSYEKL. The CDR3 spans 14 residues. V lost 4 bases, J lost 4 bases, and 10 bases lay in between. This CDR3 is CASSLAGLNEKLFF. CDR3 bases: TGCGCCAGCAGCCTGGCAGGACTTAATGAAAAACTGTTTTTT.

In nucleotides, the CDR3 is TGTGCCTGGAGGGGGATGGGAGCTATCTACACCTTC. The encoded protein is CAWRGMGAIYTF. J is TRBJ1-2 and V is TRBV30, with D hard to call. Germline-derived CDR1 and CDR2 are GTSNPN and SVGIG (reference sequence). CDR3 size: 12 residues. V shed 3 bases and J shed 10 bases, with 15 bases lying between them. Together with reference TRBV30 and TRBJ1-2, the CDR3 gives the full variable domain: SQTIHQWPATLVQPVGSPLSLECTVEGTSNPNLYWYRQAAGRGLQLLFYSVGIGQISSEVPQNLSASRPQDRQFILSSKKLLLSDSGFYLCAWRGMGAIYTFGSGTRLTVV.

The genes are TRBV7-2 and TRBJ2-7; perhaps TRBD2 as D (6 bases). Trimming removed 5 bases from V and 2 bases from J, with 13 bases in between. Germline CDR1 SGHTA, CDR2 FQGNSA. This CDR3 has 14 amino acids. CDR3 sequence: CASSQGGGPYEQYF. The CDR3 region has the DNA TGTGCCAGCAGCCAGGGAGGCGGCCCCTACGAGCAGTACTTC.

The CDR3 nucleotides read TGTGCCTGGACCCTATTAGGAGGAGGCTACACCTTC. It specifies CAWTLLGGGYTF. The V gene is TRBV30, the J gene TRBJ1-2; no definite D call. The length of the CDR3 is 12 residues. The germline V and J ends were trimmed by 4 bases and 8 bases, with 14 bases remaining between them. Germline V gene sequence: CDR1 GTSNPN, CDR2 SVGIG (reference sequence).

This chain joins TRBV5-1 and TRBJ2-1, with 9 bases aligning to TRBD2. CDR3 length equals 16 residues. Germline CDR1 is SGHRS and CDR2 is YFSETQ. The trim removed 4 bases at V and 3 bases at J, leaving 8 bases unmatched. CDR3 residues: CASSVGLARYYNEQFF. The CDR3 DNA reads as TGCGCCAGCAGCGTTGGACTAGCGAGATACTACAATGAGCAGTTCTTC.

This chain uses TRBV30 with TRBJ2-1; no firm D call. The CDR3 contains 13 residues. Per germline, CDR1 GTSNPN and CDR2 SVGIG (reference sequence). V lost 1 base to trimming and J lost 3 bases, with 7 bases between them. Here the CDR3 reads CAWSGGFYNEQFF. DNA of the CDR3: TGTGCCTGGAGTGGAGGATTCTACAATGAGCAGTTCTTC.

The chain links TRBV19 to TRBJ2-7, with D perhaps TRBD2 (6 bases). V dropped 3 bases and J dropped 6 bases, with 9 bases sitting between them. CDR1 and CDR2 (germline): LNHDA, SQIVND (reference sequence). The CDR3 is made up of 12 amino acids. The CDR3, as DNA: TGTGCCAGTAGTATTGGGGGGTCCGAGCAGTACTTC. It codes for CASSIGGSEQYF.

The chain combines TRBV5-1 with TRBJ2-1, with TRBD2 matching over 9 bases. The V segment lost 0 bases and the J segment 9 bases; nucleotides outside the gene matches: 16. Per the germline V gene, CDR1 is SGHRS and CDR2 is YFSETQ. The CDR3 contains 18 residues. DNA for the CDR3: TGCGCCAGCAGCTTGGGCCCAGCGGGAGGCGGTCTTGTCAGTGAGCAGTTCTTC. Translated, it gives CASSLGPAGGGLVSEQFF.

CDR3: CASSLTGVGDEKLFF. CDR3 DNA sequence: TGTGCCAGCTCACTCACAGGGGTTGGAGATGAAAAACTGTTTTTT. The chain is built from TRBV18 and TRBJ1-4, with 7 bases lining up with TRBD1. Germline V gene sequence: CDR1 KGHSH, CDR2 LQKENI. J lost 6 bases, V lost 4 bases, and 8 bases had no gene match. The CDR3 has 15 residues.

The chain has TRBV6-5 and TRBJ2-5; no definite D call. The CDR3 sequence is 16 residues long. V lost 0 bases to trimming and J lost 5 bases, with 16 bases between them. Germline V gene lookup returns CDR1 MNHEY and CDR2 SVGAGI. The CDR3 protein is CASSYSVDGDMETQYF. In nucleotides, the CDR3 is TGTGCCAGCAGTTACTCTGTCGATGGAGATATGGAGACCCAGTACTTC.

The DNA for the CDR3 is TGTGCCACCAGCAGAGATTTTTTAGCTGGAAACACCATATATTTT. Its protein product is CATSRDFLAGNTIYF. The chain carries TRBV15 and TRBJ1-3, with unresolved D. CDR1 LNHNV and CDR2 YYDKDF come from the germline V gene (reference sequence). Trimming took 0 bases from V and 2 from J, leaving 8 bases between them. CDR3 size: 15 residues. The full variable domain, rest sourced from reference TRBV15 and TRBJ1-3, is DAMVIQNPRYQVTQFGKPVTLSCSQTLNHNVMYWYQQKSSQAPKLLFHYYDKDFNNEADTPDNFQSRRPNTSFCFLDIRSPGLGDTAMYLCATSRDFLAGNTIYFGEGSWLTVV.

This clone was observed a single time. The V gene is TRBV2, the J gene TRBJ2-7; the D gene is possibly TRBD2 (5 bases). The CDR3 sequence is 17 residues long. Germline CDR1 SNHLY, CDR2 FYNNEI. V was clipped by 6 bases and J by 3 bases, with 24 bases between them. CDR3 amino acids: CASSGRVLQREYYEQYF. CDR3 nucleotide sequence: TGTGCCAGCAGCGGCCGGGTGCTCCAACGGGAATACTACGAGCAGTACTTC.